The 17 T cell receptor beta chains given below trace back to one sample, sequenced in a study of CD8+ T cells in alopecia areata. Extracted from the samples, RNA was reverse transcribed into cDNA to serve as the sequencing template. Generated by immunoSEQ multiplex PCR, the TCRdb table keeps only in-frame clones and is missing some. Here the sample spans approximately 200,000 clones, 43% being singletons. This sample's treatment: oral pan-JAK inhibitor, 5-10 mg twice daily. The sample here was CD4+ T cells sorted from blood, taken at approximately week 37, from a patient treated with tofacitinib. The origin of the receptors is a human donor with alopecia areata.

J is TRBJ2-7 and V is TRBV30; D not resolved. CDR1 is GTSNPN and CDR2 is SVGIG in the germline V gene (reference sequence). CDR3 length equals 13 residues. The V gene lost 3 bases and the J gene lost 7 bases, with 16 bases spanning the gap. CDR3 DNA sequence: TGTGCCTGGAGAGGGCCAATCGCTGGGGAGCAGTACTTC. Translation gives CAWRGPIAGEQYF.

V gene TRBV7-2 combines with J gene TRBJ2-3, with no clear D. Germline assignment: CDR1 SGHTA and CDR2 FQGNSA. Trimming pared 5 bases from V and 4 bases from J, leaving 4 bases between. This CDR3 comprises 11 residues. CDR3 sequence reads: CASSEADTQYF. The DNA for the CDR3 is TGTGCCAGCAGCGAGGCAGATACGCAGTATTTT.

This clone turned up a few times. The chain couples TRBV7-2 to TRBJ1-4; 8 bases are a match to TRBD1. V gave up 4 bases and J gave up 10 bases; unmatched junction bases: 11. This CDR3 contains 15 residues. Germline assignment: CDR1 SGHTA and CDR2 FQGNSA. Written as DNA, the CDR3 is TGTGCCAGCAGCTCAACCGGGACAGGTACCGGAAAACTGTTTTTT. Its translation: CASSSTGTGTGKLFF.

This clone was recorded once. The chain is built from TRBV30 and TRBJ2-1; D remains ambiguous. The germline gives CDR1 GTSNPN, CDR2 SVGIG (reference sequence). V was trimmed by 0 bases and J by 10 bases, leaving 10 bases between them. This CDR3 has 12 amino acids. CDR3 nucleotide sequence: TGTGCCTGGAGTGTTCGACTCGGAGAGCAGTTCTTC. Its translation is CAWSVRLGEQFF.

V and J are TRBV5-1 and TRBJ1-1, with a possible D match to TRBD1 (5 bases). CDR1 is SGHRS and CDR2 is YFSETQ in the germline V gene. CDR3 size: 15 residues. The ends were cut back, 0 bases at V and 1 base at J, with 10 bases in the middle. The CDR3 is CASSLAGIENTEAFF. CDR3 nucleotide sequence: TGCGCCAGCAGCTTGGCAGGGATTGAGAACACTGAAGCTTTCTTT.

Note on this clone: Given a much more abundant clone one base away, this may be a read error. The chain recombines TRBV7-6 with TRBJ2-5, with D unclear. The CDR3 consists of 11 residues. Germline CDR1 reads SGHVS; CDR2 reads FNYEAQ. Trimming pared 3 bases from V and 2 bases from J, leaving 1 base between. CDR3 amino acids: CASSFQETQYF. CDR3 DNA: TGTGCCAGCAGCTTTCAAGAGACCCAGTACTTC.

The rearrangement uses TRBV30 and TRBJ1-1; D gene uncertain. The V end was cut by 3 bases, the J end by 3 bases, with 14 bases between. CDR3 length: 14 residues. CDR1 and CDR2 (germline): GTSNPN, SVGIG (reference sequence). The CDR3 here is CAWSRRIGDTEAFF. CDR3 bases: TGTGCCTGGAGCCGCCGGATCGGGGACACTGAAGCTTTCTTT.

The CDR3 spells CASSATSGRGNEQFF. CDR3 in DNA: TGTGCCAGCAGCGCGACTAGCGGGAGAGGCAATGAGCAGTTCTTC. This sequence joins TRBV7-2 and TRBJ2-1; 12 bases line up with TRBD2. The V gene end was trimmed by 5 bases and the J gene end by 6 bases; junction bases not matched to a gene: 5. Germline V gene sequence: CDR1 SGHTA, CDR2 FQGNSA. The CDR3 consists of 15 residues.

This clone was found many times. The chain uses TRBV7-2 and TRBJ1-2; D unresolved. The germline V gene encodes CDR1 SGHTA and CDR2 FQGNSA. The CDR3 consists of 12 residues. Between the trimmed V and J ends, which lost 3 bases and 4 bases, there was a span of 6 bases. The CDR3 loop reads CASSFLGYGYTF. CDR3 nucleotide sequence: TGTGCCAGCAGCTTTTTGGGCTATGGCTACACCTTC.

Ten or more counts support this clone. V and J are TRBV11-1 and TRBJ2-1, with D hard to call. Germline V gene lookup returns CDR1 SGHAT and CDR2 FQDESV (reference sequence). The V end lost 11 bases, the J end lost 7 bases, and 18 bases lay between the germline ends. This CDR3 region has 13 residues. DNA of the CDR3: TGTGCCTGCGCGCACCCACGGGCGAATGAGCAGTTCTTC. This translates into CACAHPRANEQFF.

J is TRBJ2-5 and V is TRBV11-2; 8 positions agree with TRBD1. Trimming took 5 bases from V and 4 from J; bases not matched to a gene: 6. The length of the CDR3 is 14 residues. Germline assignment: CDR1 SGHAT and CDR2 FQNNGV. The CDR3 here is CASSRTGWPETQYF. The CDR3 coding sequence is TGTGCCAGCAGCAGGACAGGGTGGCCAGAGACCCAGTACTTC.

V and J are TRBV4-3 and TRBJ2-2, with 9 bases identical to TRBD2. Germline CDR1 LGHNA, CDR2 YSLEER. V lost 4 bases and J lost 0; bases outside the gene matches: 3. The CDR3 totals 16 residues. CDR3 DNA: TGCGCCAGCAGCCCGGGACTAGCAGCGAACACCGGGGAGCTGTTTTTT. This gives the protein CASSPGLAANTGELFF.

This clone was detected a few times. V is TRBV29-1 and J is TRBJ2-2; 9 bases are shared with TRBD2. The CDR3 totals 19 residues. V was pared by 2 bases and J by 0 bases, with 13 bases of the junction left unmatched. The germline gives CDR1 SQVTM, CDR2 ANQGSEA. The CDR3 nucleotides are TGCAGCGTTGAAACGCCTAGCGGGACTAAATACTCGAACACCGGGGAGCTGTTTTTT. The encoded protein is CSVETPSGTKYSNTGELFF.

This clone was detected a few times. The rearrangement uses TRBV4-2 and TRBJ1-5; D remains unclear. The CDR3 runs 15 residues. Trimming removed 1 base at V and 0 bases at J, with 7 bases between. CDR1 is LGHNA, CDR2 YNFKEQ, per germline. The CDR3 bases are TGTGCCAGCAGCCAAGTGTACTATAGCAATCAGCCCCAGCATTTT. It codes for CASSQVYYSNQPQHF.

This clone was observed a handful of times. V and J are TRBV27 and TRBJ2-6; 12 nucleotides align to TRBD1. Per germline, CDR1 MNHEY and CDR2 SMNVEV (reference sequence). J gave up 3 bases and V 9 bases, and 9 bases lay outside the gene matches. The CDR3 has 17 residues. The CDR3 sequence is CARTPGQGALGANVLTF. CDR3 DNA sequence: TGTGCCAGGACCCCGGGACAGGGGGCTCTTGGGGCCAACGTCCTGACTTTC.

The chain joins TRBV29-1 to TRBJ1-1; D might be TRBD1 (5 bases). The V and J ends lost 4 bases and 3 bases respectively, with 12 bases between them. The germline gives CDR1 SQVTM, CDR2 ANQGSEA. This CDR3 is 13 amino acids long. CDR3 region: CSVAGTLYTEAFF. CDR3 coding DNA: TGCAGCGTTGCCGGGACCCTTTACACTGAAGCTTTCTTT. Full variable domain (outside the CDR3, taken from reference TRBV29-1 and TRBJ1-1): SAVISQKPSRDICQRGTSLTIQCQVDSQVTMMFWYRQQPGQSLTLIATANQGSEATYESGFVIDKFPISRPNLTFSTLTVSNMSPEDSSIYLCSVAGTLYTEAFFGQGTRLTVV.

The gene calls are TRBV21-1 and TRBJ2-1; the table gives TRBD2 as D, unverified against the DNA. TRBV21-1 is flagged as a pseudogene. The CDR3 consists of 11 residues. Written as DNA, the CDR3 is TGTGCCCGCCGGTCAAACAATGAGCAGTTCTTC. Amino acids: CARRSNNEQFF.